The clone carrying this T cell receptor (beta chain) was observed a handful of times. This specimen includes other DNA sequences encoding the same CDR3. Amplification used 60 V beta primers and 13 J beta primers. The method was immunoSEQ multiplex PCR; TCRdb's version includes in-frame clones alone and lacks a portion of them. In the table there are roughly 68,000 clones, roughly four fifths of which are singletons. Germline V gene sequence: CDR1 KGHSH, CDR2 LQKENI. Trimming removed 1 base from V and 7 bases from J, with 11 bases in between. This CDR3 comprises 15 residues. The data belong to a study of glioma-infiltrating T cells after dendritic cell vaccination. Study information: Patients had newly diagnosed or recurrent glioblastoma and received dendritic cell vaccines.

The material was blood, obtained before dendritic cell vaccination. The V and J genes are TRBV18 and TRBJ1-6, with a tentative D call TRBD1 (5 bases). The TCR originated in a human donor with glioblastoma. CDR3 sequence: CASSPRQGDNSPLHF. The DNA of the CDR3 is TGTGCCAGCTCACCACGTCAGGGCGACAATTCACCCCTCCACTTT.